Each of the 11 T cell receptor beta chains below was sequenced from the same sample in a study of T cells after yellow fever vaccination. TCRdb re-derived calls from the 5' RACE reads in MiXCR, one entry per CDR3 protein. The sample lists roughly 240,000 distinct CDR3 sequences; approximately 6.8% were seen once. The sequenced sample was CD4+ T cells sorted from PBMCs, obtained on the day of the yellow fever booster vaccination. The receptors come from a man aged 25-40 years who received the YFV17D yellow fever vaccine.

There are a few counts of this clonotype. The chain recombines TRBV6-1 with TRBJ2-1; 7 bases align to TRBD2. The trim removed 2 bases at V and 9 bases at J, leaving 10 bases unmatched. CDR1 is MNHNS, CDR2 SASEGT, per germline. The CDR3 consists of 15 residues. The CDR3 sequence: CASSENGLGGSEQFF. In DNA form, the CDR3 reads TGTGCCAGCAGTGAAAACGGACTGGGGGGGAGTGAGCAGTTCTTC.

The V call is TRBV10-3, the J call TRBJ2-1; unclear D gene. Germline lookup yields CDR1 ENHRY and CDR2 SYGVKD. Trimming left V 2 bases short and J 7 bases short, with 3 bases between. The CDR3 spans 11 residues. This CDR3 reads CAISEHNEQFF. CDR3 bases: TGTGCCATCAGTGAGCATAATGAGCAGTTCTTC.

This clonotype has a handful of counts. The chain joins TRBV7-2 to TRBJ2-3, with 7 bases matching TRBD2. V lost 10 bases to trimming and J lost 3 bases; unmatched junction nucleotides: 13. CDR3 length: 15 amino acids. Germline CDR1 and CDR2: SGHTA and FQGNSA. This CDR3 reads CATQERGGRTDTQYF. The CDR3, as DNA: TGTGCCACCCAGGAGCGGGGCGGTAGGACAGATACGCAGTATTTT.

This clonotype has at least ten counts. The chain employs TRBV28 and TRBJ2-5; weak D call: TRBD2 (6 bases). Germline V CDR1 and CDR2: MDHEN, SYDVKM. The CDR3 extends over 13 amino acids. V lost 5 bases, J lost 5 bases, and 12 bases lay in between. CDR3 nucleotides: TGTGCCAGCAGTCCGGGAGTCGGGGAGACCCAGTACTTC. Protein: CASSPGVGETQYF. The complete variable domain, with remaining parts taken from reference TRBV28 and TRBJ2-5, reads DVKVTQSSRYLVKRTGEKVFLECVQDMDHENMFWYRQDPGLGLRLIYFSYDVKMKEKGDIPEGYSVSREKKERFSLILESASTNQTSMYLCASSPGVGETQYFGPGTRLLVL.

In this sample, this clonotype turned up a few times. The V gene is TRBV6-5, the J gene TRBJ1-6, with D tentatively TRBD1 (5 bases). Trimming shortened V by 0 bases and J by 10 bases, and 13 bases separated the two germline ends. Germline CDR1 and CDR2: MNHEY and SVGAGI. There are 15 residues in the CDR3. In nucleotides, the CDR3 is TGTGCCAGCAGTTACTCGGGACTCAGAGGATCACCCCTCCACTTT. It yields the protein CASSYSGLRGSPLHF.

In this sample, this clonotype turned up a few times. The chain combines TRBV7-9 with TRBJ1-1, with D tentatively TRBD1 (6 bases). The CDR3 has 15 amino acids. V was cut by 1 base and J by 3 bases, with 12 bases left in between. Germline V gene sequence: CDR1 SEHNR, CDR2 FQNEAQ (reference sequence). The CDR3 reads CASSLGGGTDTEAFF. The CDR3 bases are TGTGCCAGCAGCTTAGGGGGGGGCACCGACACTGAAGCTTTCTTT. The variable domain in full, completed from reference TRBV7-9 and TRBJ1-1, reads DTGVSQNPRHKITKRGQNVTFRCDPISEHNRLYWYRQTLGQGPEFLTYFQNEAQLEKSRLLSDRFSAERPKGSFSTLEIQRTEQGDSAMYLCASSLGGGTDTEAFFGQGTRLTVV.

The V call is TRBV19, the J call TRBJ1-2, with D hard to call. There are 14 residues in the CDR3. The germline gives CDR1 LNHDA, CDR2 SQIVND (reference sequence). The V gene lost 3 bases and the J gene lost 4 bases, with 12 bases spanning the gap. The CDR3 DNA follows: TGTGCCAGTAGTATGAACCGACGGGCCTATGGCTACACCTTC. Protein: CASSMNRRAYGYTF.

CDR3 protein: CASSPGRDRVTQPQHF. CDR3 coding DNA: TGTGCCAGCAGTCCTGGCCGAGACAGGGTAACTCAGCCCCAGCATTTT. This rearrangement joins TRBV6-1 to TRBJ1-5; 7 nucleotides agree with TRBD1. This CDR3 has 16 amino acids. Losses at the gene ends were 5 bases for V and 6 bases for J; bases not matched to a gene: 13. In germline, CDR1 is MNHNS, CDR2 SASEGT.

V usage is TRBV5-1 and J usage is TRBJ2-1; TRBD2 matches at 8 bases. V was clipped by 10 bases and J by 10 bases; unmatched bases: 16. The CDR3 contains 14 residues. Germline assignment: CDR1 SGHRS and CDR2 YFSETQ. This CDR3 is CAAGREGRWGEQFF. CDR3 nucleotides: TGCGCCGCCGGACGGGAGGGCCGATGGGGGGAGCAGTTCTTC.

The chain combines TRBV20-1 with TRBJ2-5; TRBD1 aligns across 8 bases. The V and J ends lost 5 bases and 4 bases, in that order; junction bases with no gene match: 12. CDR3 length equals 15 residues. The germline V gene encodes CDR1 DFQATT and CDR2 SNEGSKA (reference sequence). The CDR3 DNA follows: TGCAGTGCTTTCCGGGGAGACAGGGGAGGAGAGACCCAGTACTTC. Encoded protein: CSAFRGDRGGETQYF.

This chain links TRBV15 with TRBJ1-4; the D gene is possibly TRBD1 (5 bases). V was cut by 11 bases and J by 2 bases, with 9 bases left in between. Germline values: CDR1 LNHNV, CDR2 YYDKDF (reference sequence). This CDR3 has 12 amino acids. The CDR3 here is CAARGTNEKLFF. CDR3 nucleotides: TGTGCCGCGCGGGGCACTAATGAAAAACTGTTTTTT.